The 5 T cell receptor beta chains given below trace back to one sample, sequenced in a study of beta chain features in type 1 diabetes. These receptors' targets are unknown. All of the isolated RNA was reverse transcribed, so expressed TCRB transcripts were sequenced. Method: immunoSEQ multiplex PCR; TCRdb's copy keeps in-frame clones and lacks some. Among 200,000 to 300,000 clones listed, about a fifth were seen once. Findings and caveats of the study: Within each of all four CD4+ subsets, Type 1 diabetes patients had TCRB CDR3s that were moderately but significantly shorter.

The sample consisted of naive CD4+ T cells from blood. Receptors were obtained from a middle-aged woman with type 1 diabetes.

This chain joins TRBV4-2 and TRBJ2-7; 8 positions match TRBD2. The CDR3 is made up of 19 amino acids. Germline lookup yields CDR1 LGHNA and CDR2 YNFKEQ. V shed 0 bases, J shed 2 bases, and the junction held 15 bases outside the gene matches. The CDR3 DNA follows: TGTGCCAGCAGCCAAGAAAAAGTTACGGGAACTAGCGGCGCCTACGAGCAGTACTTC. Amino acids: CASSQEKVTGTSGAYEQYF.

This chain connects TRBV18 to TRBJ2-7; 7 bases are a match to TRBD1. The CDR3 is made up of 15 amino acids. Germline V gene sequence: CDR1 KGHSH, CDR2 LQKENI. V gave up 1 base and J gave up 4 bases; unmatched junction bases: 7. The CDR3, as DNA: TGTGCCAGCTCACCACGTGAGGGGGCGGAGTACGAGCAGTACTTC. It specifies CASSPREGAEYEQYF. Full variable domain (missing parts from reference TRBV18 and TRBJ2-7): NAGVMQNPRHLVRRRGQEARLRCSPMKGHSHVYWYRQLPEEGLKFMVYLQKENIIDESGMPKERFSAEFPKEGPSILRIQQVVRGDSAAYFCASSPREGAEYEQYFGPGTRLTVT.

V usage is TRBV6-5 and J usage is TRBJ1-4, with D possibly being TRBD1 (6 bases). V shed 6 bases and J shed 10 bases, with 12 bases lying between them. Germline-derived CDR1 and CDR2 are MNHEY and SVGAGI. This CDR3 comprises 12 residues. CDR3 residues: CASRDRTGKLFF. CDR3 nucleotide sequence: TGTGCCAGCAGGGACAGAACGGGAAAACTGTTTTTT.

This clone came up once. The chain carries TRBV7-9 and TRBJ2-7, with D perhaps matching TRBD2 (5 bases). The germline V and J ends were trimmed by 2 bases and 4 bases, with 12 bases remaining between them. The CDR3 extends over 14 amino acids. CDR1 and CDR2 from the germline V gene are SEHNR and FQNEAQ (reference sequence). CDR3: CASSLTRGDYEQYF. DNA of the CDR3: TGTGCCAGCAGCTTAACCCGGGGAGATTACGAGCAGTACTTC.

This clone was picked up a small number of times. The chain combines TRBV29-1 with TRBJ1-1; D not resolved. Trimming stripped 0 bases from V and 5 bases from J, with 10 bases between. From germline, CDR1 is SQVTM and CDR2 ANQGSEA. The CDR3 is 13 amino acids. CDR3 DNA: TGCAGCGTTGAAGATCTTCCGGGAACTGAAGCTTTCTTT. It codes for CSVEDLPGTEAFF.